This TCR beta chain comes out of a study of vaccination and CD4 T cells after COVID-19. Study summary: Taking of post-vaccine samples occurred a median approximately 70 days after dose two (range 14 to 241). SARS-CoV-2, HCoV-NL63, HCoV-OC43 and HCoV-229E supplied the overlapping spike peptides used to stimulate cells. Findings and limits, study-wide: In median terms, SARS-CoV-2-reactive clonotypes went from approximately 21 to 40, a nonsignificant rise. The study found that a median roughly 89% of reactive clones in convalescent patients appeared only post-vaccination.

Treatment defined: approximately 10-day PBMC culture with coronavirus spike peptide pools or control peptides (ViraFEST assay). The Oncomine TCR Beta short-read assay was applied to DNA of cultured CD4+ T cells. MiXCR, run by TCRdb on the PCR reads, gives a single entry per CDR3 protein. The profile shows approximately 15,000 distinct CDR3 sequences, 21% of them singletons. Germline assignment: CDR1 LNHDA and CDR2 SQIVND (reference sequence). The V end lost 6 bases, the J end lost 1 base, and 15 bases lay between the germline ends. There are 15 residues in the CDR3. Note on this clonotype: Its antigen is still unknown.

Sequencing used CD4+ T cells from blood, cultured in vitro, obtained before SARS-CoV-2 vaccination. The sequence came from a human donor who received a COVID-19 vaccine. The genes are TRBV19 and TRBJ1-1, with D tentatively TRBD1 (6 bases). The CDR3 region has the DNA TGTGCCAGTAGACCCCCCGGGACAAGGAACACTGAAGCTTTCTTT. Translated: CASRPPGTRNTEAFF.